This TCR beta chain originates from a study of OX40 agonist ivuxolimab in advanced cancers. About the full investigation: Ivuxolimab was a fully human IgG2 agonistic monoclonal antibody targeting the costimulatory receptor OX40 (CD134). Intravenous ivuxolimab was administered to patients every 2 weeks at six dose levels: 0.01, 0.1, 0.3, 1.5, 3 and 10 mg/kg. Of the roughly 52 dose-escalation patients, hepatocellular carcinoma was present in roughly 19, melanoma in some 15, renal cell carcinoma in 9 and head and neck cancer in 9. A male proportion of roughly 80% and a mean age of approximately 62 years, ranging from 23 to 79, were recorded for the dose-escalation cohort. Prior anti-PD-1, anti-PD-L1 or anti-CTLA-4 therapy was permitted, and checkpoint inhibitors had been received by more than 35% of dose-escalation patients. Partial responses were achieved by three dose-escalation patients, of whom one had hepatocellular carcinoma and two had cutaneous melanoma. Peripheral TCRbeta sequencing aimed to test whether ivuxolimab altered TCR sequence diversity and caused clonal T-cell expansion. The paper reports the monotherapy dose-escalation portion (N = 52 patients) of the phase I ivuxolimab trial.

Patients with autoimmune disease history or receiving systemic immunosuppression were excluded from the trial. Peripheral blood for TCR sequencing was collected from all dose cohorts at baseline, on cycle 4 day 1, and on cycle 7 day 1. Samples were obtained from an open-label, multicenter, first-in-human phase I dose-escalation trial of ivuxolimab. Adults with locally advanced or metastatic melanoma, renal cell, hepatocellular, or head and neck squamous cell carcinoma were enrolled in the trial. CD4+ and CD8+ T cells were sorted separately from peripheral blood before TCR sequencing. Broader findings and caveats from the paper: Low levels of normalized T-cell clonal expansion were also seen in some patients who did not respond. Partial responders in the 0.1-3.0 mg/kg groups had among the lowest normalized peripheral clonal expansion, especially among CD8+ T cells. At doses of 0.1 to 3.0 mg/kg, clonal expansion of both CD4+ and CD8+ blood T cells was observed from baseline to week 6. The antigen specificity of the peripheral T cells that underwent clonal expansion was not determined. On average, CD8+ T cells showed more expanded clones than CD4+ T cells after ivuxolimab.

For this clone: The specificity of this receptor is unknown. The record has no base qualities; no much larger clone is one base away.

To sequence the TCRbeta CDR3 region, genomic DNA was isolated from the sorted cells. TCRbeta CDR3 regions were sequenced using the immunoSEQ Assay. TCRdb took this table from immuneACCESS and kept in-frame rearrangements with V and J called. Such tables lack part of the clones; where checked against another copy, unresolved V genes explain under half of the gap, and the rest is unexplained. Across this sample there are 50,000 to 70,000 clones, with 88% seen only once. The ten largest make up around 10% of the sample. From cysteine to valine, the CDR3 is 12 amino acids long. Left in the record is the CDR3 DNA by itself, 36 bases read in frame from the first base. Relative to germline, V is 2 bases shorter and J is 4 bases shorter, with 7 bases between their ends. The germline V gene yields SGHDT for CDR1 and YYEEEE for CDR2.

This TCR came from an adult with an advanced solid tumor such as melanoma, head and neck, liver or kidney cancer. Sequenced material: CD4+ or CD8+ T cells sorted from blood, taken in a trial of the OX40 agonist ivuxolimab. The chain is assembled from TRBV5-6 and TRBJ2-7, with TRBD2 tentatively as D gene (5 bases match). CDR3 loop: CASSFRGYEQYV. DNA sequence: TGTGCCAGCAGCTTTCGGGGATACGAGCAGTACGTC.